This T cell receptor (beta chain) came from a study of cytotoxic CD8 clonotypes in ibrutinib-treated CLL. Study-level information: Responses: around 25 partial, 2 complete; after median about 70 months, around 15 stayed remitted, some twelve progressed.

TCRdb's table, derived via immunoSEQ multiplex PCR, lists solely in-frame clones and lacks some. The table has fewer than 80,000 clones, around 52% seen once. Overall study findings and caveats: Public clonotypes were rare and shrank or held steady on treatment.

The V and J ends lost 2 bases and 3 bases respectively, with 13 bases between them. The CDR3 totals 15 residues. Germline CDR1 and CDR2: SEHNR and FQNEAQ (reference sequence). This clone was seen only a few times. Antigen specificity is unknown. Specimen: PBMCs, collected after 12 months of ibrutinib treatment. V gene TRBV7-9 combines with J gene TRBJ2-5; D is uncertain. The TCR originated in a human donor with chronic lymphocytic leukemia. CDR3 DNA: TGTGCCAGCAGCTTATATGGCGGCTCAAAAGAGACCCAGTACTTC. Residues: CASSLYGGSKETQYF.